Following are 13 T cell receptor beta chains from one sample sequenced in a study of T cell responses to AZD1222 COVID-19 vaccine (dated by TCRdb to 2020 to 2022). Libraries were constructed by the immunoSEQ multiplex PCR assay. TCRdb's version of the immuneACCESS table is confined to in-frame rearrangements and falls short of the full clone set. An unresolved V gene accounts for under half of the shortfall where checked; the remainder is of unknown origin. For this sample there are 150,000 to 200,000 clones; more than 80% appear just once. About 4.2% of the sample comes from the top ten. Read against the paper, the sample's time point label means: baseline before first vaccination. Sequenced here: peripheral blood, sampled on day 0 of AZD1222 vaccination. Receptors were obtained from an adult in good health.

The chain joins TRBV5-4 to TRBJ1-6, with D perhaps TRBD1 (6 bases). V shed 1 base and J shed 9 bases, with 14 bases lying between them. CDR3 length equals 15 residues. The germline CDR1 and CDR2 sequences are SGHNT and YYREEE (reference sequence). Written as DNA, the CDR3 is TGTGCCAGCAGCTTGTCCGGGGGGCGTTTTTCACCCCTCCACTTT. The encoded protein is CASSLSGGRFSPLHF. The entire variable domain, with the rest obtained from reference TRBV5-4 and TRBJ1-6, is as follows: ETGVTQSPTHLIKTRGQQVTLRCSSQSGHNTVSWYQQALGQGPQFIFQYYREEENGRGNFPPRFSGLQFPNYSSELNVNALELDDSALYLCASSLSGGRFSPLHFGNGTRLTVT.

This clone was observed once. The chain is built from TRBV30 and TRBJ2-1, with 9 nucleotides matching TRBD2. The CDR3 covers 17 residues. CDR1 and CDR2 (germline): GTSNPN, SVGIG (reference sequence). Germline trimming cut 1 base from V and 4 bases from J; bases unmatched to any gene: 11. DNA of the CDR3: TGTGCCTGGAGTGCCTTCGTCGTAGCGGGGGTATACAATGAGCAGTTCTTC. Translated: CAWSAFVVAGVYNEQFF. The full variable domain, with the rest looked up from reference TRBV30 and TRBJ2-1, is SQTIHQWPATLVQPVGSPLSLECTVEGTSNPNLYWYRQAAGRGLQLLFYSVGIGQISSEVPQNLSASRPQDRQFILSSKKLLLSDSGFYLCAWSAFVVAGVYNEQFFGPGTRLTVL.

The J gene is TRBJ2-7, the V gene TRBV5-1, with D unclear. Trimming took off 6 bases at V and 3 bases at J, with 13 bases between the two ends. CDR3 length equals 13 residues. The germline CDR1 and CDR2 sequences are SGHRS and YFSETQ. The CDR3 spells CASTEGGNYEQYF. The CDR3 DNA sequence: TGCGCCAGCACCGAAGGCGGAAACTACGAGCAGTACTTC.

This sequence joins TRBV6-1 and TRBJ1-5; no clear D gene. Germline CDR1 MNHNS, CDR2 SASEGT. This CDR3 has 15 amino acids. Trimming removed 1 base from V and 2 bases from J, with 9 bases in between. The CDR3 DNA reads TGTGCCAGCAGTGAAGTCTGGGCGGGCAATCAGCCCCAGCATTTT. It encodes CASSEVWAGNQPQHF.

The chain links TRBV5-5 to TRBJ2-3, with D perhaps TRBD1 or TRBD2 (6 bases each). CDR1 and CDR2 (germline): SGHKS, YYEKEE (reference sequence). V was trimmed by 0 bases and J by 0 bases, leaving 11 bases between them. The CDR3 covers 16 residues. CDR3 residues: CASSLAGGGSTDTQYF. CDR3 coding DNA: TGTGCCAGCAGCTTGGCCGGAGGGGGGAGCACAGATACGCAGTATTTT.

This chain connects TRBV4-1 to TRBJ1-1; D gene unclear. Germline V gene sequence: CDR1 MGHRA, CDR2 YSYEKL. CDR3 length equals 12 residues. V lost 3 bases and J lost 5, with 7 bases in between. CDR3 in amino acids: CASSQVGTEAFF. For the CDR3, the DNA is TGCGCCAGCAGCCAGGTGGGGACTGAAGCTTTCTTT.

The CDR3 sequence: CASSYYRETGNTIYF. CDR3 DNA: TGTGCCAGCAGTTACTACAGGGAGACTGGAAACACCATATATTTT. The chain combines TRBV6-5 with TRBJ1-3; possible D gene TRBD1, 6 bases. The germline gives CDR1 MNHEY, CDR2 SVGAGI. The CDR3 sequence is 15 residues long. Trimming took off 1 base at V and 2 bases at J, with 9 bases between the two ends.

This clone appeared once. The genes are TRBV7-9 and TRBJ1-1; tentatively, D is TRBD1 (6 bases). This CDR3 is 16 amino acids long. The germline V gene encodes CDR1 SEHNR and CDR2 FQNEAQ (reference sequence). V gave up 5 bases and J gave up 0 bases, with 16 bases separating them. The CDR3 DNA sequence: TGTGCCAGCAGCCAAAGACGGACAGAAATGAACACTGAAGCTTTCTTT. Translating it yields CASSQRRTEMNTEAFF. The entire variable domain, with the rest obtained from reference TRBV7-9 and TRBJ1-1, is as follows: DTGVSQNPRHKITKRGQNVTFRCDPISEHNRLYWYRQTLGQGPEFLTYFQNEAQLEKSRLLSDRFSAERPKGSFSTLEIQRTEQGDSAMYLCASSQRRTEMNTEAFFGQGTRLTVV.

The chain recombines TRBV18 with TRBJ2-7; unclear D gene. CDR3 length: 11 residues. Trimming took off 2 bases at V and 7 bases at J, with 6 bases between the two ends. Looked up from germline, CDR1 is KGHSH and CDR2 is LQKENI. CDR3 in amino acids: CASSPAGEQYF. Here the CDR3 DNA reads TGTGCCAGCTCACCAGCCGGGGAGCAGTACTTC. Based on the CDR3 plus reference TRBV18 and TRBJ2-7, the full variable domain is NAGVMQNPRHLVRRRGQEARLRCSPMKGHSHVYWYRQLPEEGLKFMVYLQKENIIDESGMPKERFSAEFPKEGPSILRIQQVVRGDSAAYFCASSPAGEQYFGPGTRLTVT.

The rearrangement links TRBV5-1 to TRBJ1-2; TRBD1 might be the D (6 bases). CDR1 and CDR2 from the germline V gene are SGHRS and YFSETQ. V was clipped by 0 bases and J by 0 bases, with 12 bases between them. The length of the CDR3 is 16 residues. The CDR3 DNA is TGCGCCAGCAGCTTGGCGGGGCAGGGGACTAACTATGGCTACACCTTC. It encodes CASSLAGQGTNYGYTF.

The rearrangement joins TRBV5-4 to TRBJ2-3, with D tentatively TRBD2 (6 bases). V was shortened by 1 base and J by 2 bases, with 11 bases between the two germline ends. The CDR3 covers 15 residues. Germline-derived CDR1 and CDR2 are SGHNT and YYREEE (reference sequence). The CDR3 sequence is CASSLTSRSTDTQYF. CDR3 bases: TGTGCCAGCAGCTTGACTAGCAGATCCACAGATACGCAGTATTTT. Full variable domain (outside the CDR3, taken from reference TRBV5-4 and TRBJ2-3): ETGVTQSPTHLIKTRGQQVTLRCSSQSGHNTVSWYQQALGQGPQFIFQYYREEENGRGNFPPRFSGLQFPNYSSELNVNALELDDSALYLCASSLTSRSTDTQYFGPGTRLTVL.

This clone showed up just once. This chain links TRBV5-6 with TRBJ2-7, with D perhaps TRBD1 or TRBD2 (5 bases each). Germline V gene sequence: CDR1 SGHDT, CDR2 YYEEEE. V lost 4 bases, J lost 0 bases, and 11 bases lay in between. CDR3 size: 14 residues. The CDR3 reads CASSPGPISYEQYF. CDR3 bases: TGTGCCAGCAGCCCGGGGCCGATCTCCTACGAGCAGTACTTC.

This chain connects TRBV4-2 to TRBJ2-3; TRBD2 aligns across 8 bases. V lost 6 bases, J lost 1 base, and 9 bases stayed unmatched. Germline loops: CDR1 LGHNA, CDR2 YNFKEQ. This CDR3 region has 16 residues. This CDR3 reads CASSPPSGQGTDTQYF. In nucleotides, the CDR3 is TGTGCCAGCAGTCCTCCTAGCGGGCAGGGCACAGATACGCAGTATTTT.